This is a list of T cell receptor beta chains from one sample in a study of T cell responses to AZD1222 COVID-19 vaccine. Produced via immunoSEQ multiplex PCR; TCRdb's table is partial and in-frame only. The sample has tens of thousands of clones, roughly 87% seen once. The sample was peripheral blood, taken on day 0 of AZD1222 vaccination. The receptors here all came from an adult in good health. CDR3s include the opening cysteine and the closing phenylalanine or tryptophan. D genes are given only for firm matches. The size entry is marked missing in some rows and otherwise reads once, few, many or a size class.

>.|.|TRBJ1-2|TRBV5-4
TGTGCCAGCAGCCCTGCTACAGGGACCGGCTATGGCTACACCTTC
CASSPATGTGYGYTF
>few|.|TRBJ1-3|TRBV9
TGTGCCAGCAGCGTTCGTGGAGAGAACGCTGGAAACACCATATATTTT
CASSVRGENAGNTIYF
>.|.|TRBJ2-7|TRBV11-2
TGTGCCAGCAGCTTTGACAAATCCTACGAGCAGTACTTC
CASSFDKSYEQYF
>.|.|TRBJ1-1|TRBV7-3
TGTGCCAGCAGCTTAGGATCAACTGGGTCGGCTTTCTTT
CASSLGSTGSAFF
>.|TRBD1|TRBJ1-5|TRBV5-6
TGTGCCAGCAGCTTGGTGGGACAGGGGGCCGGCAATCAGCCCCAGCATTTT
CASSLVGQGAGNQPQHF
>.|TRBD2|TRBJ2-3|TRBV14
TGTGCCAGCAGCCAAGACCGAGCGGGGTTTAGGAGGGATACGCAGTATTTT
CASSQDRAGFRRDTQYF
>once|.|TRBJ1-5|TRBV6-5
TGTGCCGCTTTATCGGGCTCTTCTGCGGGTCAGCCCCAGCATTTT
CAALSGSSAGQPQHF
>.|.|TRBJ2-7|TRBV11-2
TGTGCCAGCAAACTAGCCTACGAGCAGTACTTC
CASKLAYEQYF
>.|.|TRBJ1-5|TRBV30
TGTGCCTGGAGTGTTAACAGGGATCAGCCCCAGCATTTT
CAWSVNRDQPQHF
>.|TRBD2|TRBJ2-1|TRBV14
TGTGCCAGCAGCCATCTAGCGGGTTACAATGAGCAGTTCTTC
CASSHLAGYNEQFF
>.|TRBD1|TRBJ1-5|TRBV7-9
TGTGCCAGCAGCTCGACCAATGGACAGGGGGCTCGTCAGCCCCAGCATTTT
CASSSTNGQGARQPQHF
>once|.|TRBJ2-2|TRBV6-5
TGTGCCAGCCACGGGGGATGGGACACCGGGGAGCTGTTTTTT
CASHGGWDTGELFF
>.|.|TRBJ2-1|TRBV4-3
TGCGCCAGCAGCCCCCCCGGTTACAATGAGCAGTTCTTC
CASSPPGYNEQFF
>.|.|TRBJ2-5|TRBV24-1
TGTGCCACCAGTGGTGGGGCACAGGAGACCCAGTACTTC
CATSGGAQETQYF
>.|TRBD1|TRBJ1-1|TRBV18
TGTGCCAGCTCAACAACCGGGACAGCGAACACTGAAGCTTTCTTT
CASSTTGTANTEAFF
>.|TRBD1|TRBJ1-1|TRBV28
TGTGCCAGCAGGGACAGGGTGGGAACTGAAGCTTTCTTT
CASRDRVGTEAFF
>.|.|TRBJ2-5|TRBV7-3
TGTGCCAGCAGTGAGGGCGGCGGCCAAGAGACCCAGTACTTC
CASSEGGGQETQYF
>.|.|TRBJ2-5|TRBV29-1
TGCAGCGGGGGAGGAGAGACCCAGTACTTC
CSGGGETQYF
>.|.|TRBJ1-5|TRBV7-2
TGTGCCAGCAGCTTGGGGGGGGATCTTAGCAATCAGCCCCAGCATTTT
CASSLGGDLSNQPQHF
>.|.|TRBJ1-6|TRBV19
TGTGCCAGTAGTATAGGTAGGGCGACCGGGAATTCACCCCTCCACTTT
CASSIGRATGNSPLHF
>.|.|TRBJ2-7|TRBV3-1/TRBV3-2
TGTGCCAGCAGCCAACCGCCCAGGGACGTGCAGTACTTC
CASSQPPRDVQYF
>.|TRBD1|TRBJ2-1|TRBV28
TGTGCCAGCAGCTCCCTCAGGGGGCGTTATAATGAGCAGTTCTTC
CASSSLRGRYNEQFF
>.|TRBD1|TRBJ1-2|TRBV4-2
TGTGCCAGCAGAGGGACAGGAGCCCCCGATTTTGGCTACACCTTC
CASRGTGAPDFGYTF
>.|.|TRBJ1-3|TRBV5-3
TGTGCCAGAAGCCGGGGGCCTGGGGGCGCGTCTGGAAACACCATATATTTT
CARSRGPGGASGNTIYF
>.|TRBD1|TRBJ2-7|TRBV11-2
TGTGCCAGCAGCCGTCCCGGGACAGGGGTCGAGCAGTACTTC
CASSRPGTGVEQYF
>.|.|TRBJ2-6|TRBV5-1
TGCGCCAGCAGCACCTTACAGGGCTCTGGGGCCAACGTCCTGACTTTC
CASSTLQGSGANVLTF
>.|TRBD1|TRBJ1-5|TRBV7-2
TGTGCCAGCAGCTACCGGTCAGGGGGCGATCAGCCCCAGCATTTT
CASSYRSGGDQPQHF
>.|.|TRBJ2-5|TRBV12-3/TRBV12-4
TGTGCCAGCAGGACTCGACTAGGAGAGACCCAGTACTTC
CASRTRLGETQYF
>.|TRBD2|TRBJ2-7|TRBV11-2
TGTGCCAGTCAAATGAGCGGGGGGGCCTACGAGCAGTACTTC
CASQMSGGAYEQYF
>once|TRBD1|TRBJ2-7|TRBV12-3/TRBV12-4
TGTGCCAGCAGCCGGACAGGGGACGAGCAGTACTTC
CASSRTGDEQYF
>.|.|TRBJ1-2|TRBV5-1
TGCGCCAGCAGTGGGGGCTATGGCTACACCTTC
CASSGGYGYTF
>.|.|TRBJ1-1|TRBV4-2
TGTGCCAGCAGCCAGGCGGAAGGAGTTTCTGAAGCTTTCTTT
CASSQAEGVSEAFF
>.|.|TRBJ2-3|TRBV7-3
TGTGCCAGCAGCCCTTCCCGCACAGATACGCAGTATTTT
CASSPSRTDTQYF
>.|TRBD1|TRBJ1-3|TRBV7-9
TGTGCCAGCAGCTTGATACGAGGGGGCCCCTTCTCTGGAAACACCATATATTTT
CASSLIRGGPFSGNTIYF
>.|.|TRBJ1-6|TRBV28
TGTGCCAGCAGGGAGACAGCTTTTTCCTATAATTCACCCCTCCACTTT
CASRETAFSYNSPLHF
>few|.|TRBJ1-2|TRBV12-3/TRBV12-4
TGTGCCAGCAGTTTACGAAGCTGGGGGTACACCTTC
CASSLRSWGYTF
>.|.|TRBJ1-5|TRBV6-2/TRBV6-3
TGTGCCAGCAGTACTACCAGGCACAGCAATCAGCCCCAGCATTTT
CASSTTRHSNQPQHF
>.|.|TRBJ1-1|TRBV7-9
TGTGCCAGCAGCTTACTCACTGAAGCTTTCTTT
CASSLLTEAFF
>.|TRBD1|TRBJ2-1|TRBV7-6
TGTGCCAGCAGCTTAGACAGGGGAACCTACAATGAGCAGTTCTTC
CASSLDRGTYNEQFF
>.|TRBD1|TRBJ2-3|TRBV11-1
TGTGCCAGCAGCCGCGATATGGGACAGGGGACAGATACGCAGTATTTT
CASSRDMGQGTDTQYF
>.|.|TRBJ2-7|TRBV12-3/TRBV12-4
TGTGCCAGCAGTTTGAGGGATTTTAGCGAGCAGTACTTC
CASSLRDFSEQYF
>.|.|TRBJ2-6|TRBV18
TGTGCCAGCTCACCACCGACCGGGGCCAACGTCCTGACTTTC
CASSPPTGANVLTF